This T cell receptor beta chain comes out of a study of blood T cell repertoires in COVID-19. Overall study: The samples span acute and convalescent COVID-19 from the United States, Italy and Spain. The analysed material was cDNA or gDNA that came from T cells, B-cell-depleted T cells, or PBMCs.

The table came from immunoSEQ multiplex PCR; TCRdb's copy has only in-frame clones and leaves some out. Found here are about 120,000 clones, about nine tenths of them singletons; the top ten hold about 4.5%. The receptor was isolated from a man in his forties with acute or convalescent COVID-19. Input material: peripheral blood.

The DNA for the CDR3 is TGTGCCAGCAGCCCAAACGAGCAGTACTTC. Protein product: CASSPNEQYF. The chain is built from TRBV3-1 (or the pseudogene TRBV3-2) and TRBJ2-7; D is undetermined. The CDR3 totals 10 residues. CDR1 and CDR2 from the germline V gene are LGHDT and YNNKEL (reference sequence). Trimming took 4 bases from V and 5 from J, leaving 3 bases between them.